These T cell receptor beta chains were read from a single sample in a study of T cell repertoires in cytomegalovirus infection. TCRdb re-called the reads through MiXCR, storing one row per CDR3 protein. The profile shows some 300,000 distinct CDR3 sequences, around 10% of them singletons. The sequenced sample consisted of PBMCs. The receptors here all came from a human donor in good health (CMV status not recorded). Some clones in this sample may be carry-over from other donors' samples. Both conserved end residues are part of each CDR3. Each record gives: CDR3 length, V gene, J gene, D gene, clone size, CDR3 DNA, CDR3 protein. D genes are given only for firm matches. Where a row states a size, it is once, few, many or the class of an expanded clone; other rows omit it.

>14|TRBV20-1|TRBJ1-1|-|many
TGCAGTGGGGGACGTGGGGCGGTGAACACTGAAGCTTTCTTT
CSGGRGAVNTEAFF
>16|TRBV7-6|TRBJ2-3|TRBD2|many
TGTGCCAGCAGCTTAGTGGCGGGGGGGATCACAGATACGCAGTATTTT
CASSLVAGGITDTQYF
>15|TRBV6-4|TRBJ2-3|TRBD2|-
TGTGCCAGCAGTGACTCAGCGGGGGGGCCAGATACGCAGTATTTT
CASSDSAGGPDTQYF
>15|TRBV28|TRBJ2-7|-|many
TGTGCCAGCAGTTTATGGGGCCGTAGCTCCTACGAGCAGTACTTC
CASSLWGRSSYEQYF
>14|TRBV7-2|TRBJ2-7|-|many
TGTGCCAGCAGCCCTGGGTGGGGGAGCTACGAGCAGTACTTC
CASSPGWGSYEQYF
>14|TRBV7-9|TRBJ1-6|-|few
TGTGCCAGCAGCTCTGGGACGGTGAATTCACCCCTCCACTTT
CASSSGTVNSPLHF
>10|TRBV20-1|TRBJ2-3|-|many
TGCAGTGGCCGCACAGATACGCAGTATTTT
CSGRTDTQYF
>15|TRBV12-3/TRBV12-4|TRBJ1-5|-|many
TGTGCCAGCAGTTCCACCGGGACTAGCAATCAGCCCCAGCATTTT
CASSSTGTSNQPQHF
>13|TRBV29-1|TRBJ2-2|-|few
TGCAGCGTTGTACAGACAAACACCGGGGAGCTGTTTTTT
CSVVQTNTGELFF
>14|TRBV12-3/TRBV12-4|TRBJ1-6|TRBD1|many
TGTGCCAGCAGTTTAGGAGGGGGCGGCTCACCCCTCCACTTT
CASSLGGGGSPLHF
>17|TRBV12-3/TRBV12-4|TRBJ2-1|-|many
TGTGCCAGCAGCCCCGACTGGCGGGACAGCTCCTACAATGAGCAGTTCTTC
CASSPDWRDSSYNEQFF
>14|TRBV5-1|TRBJ1-1|-|-
TGCGCCAGCAGCTTGGGTACAGCTCCCTCAGGAGCTTTCTTT
CASSLGTAPSGAFF
>15|TRBV20-1|TRBJ2-7|TRBD2|few
TGCAGTGCTAGAGATAGCGGGGGGATCTCCTACGAGCAGTACTTC
CSARDSGGISYEQYF
>15|TRBV5-1|TRBJ2-7|-|few
TGCGCCAGCAGCGGCTCAGGGGCTAGGACCTACGAGCAGTACTTC
CASSGSGARTYEQYF
>11|TRBV25-1|TRBJ1-1|-|many
TGTGCCAGCAGTGAAAGGTTCGAAGCTTTCTTT
CASSERFEAFF
>13|TRBV29-1|TRBJ2-2|TRBD1|many
TGCAGCGCCCGGACAGGATCCCCCGGGGAGCTGTTTTTT
CSARTGSPGELFF
>15|TRBV7-6|TRBJ1-4|-|many
TGTGCCAGCAGCTTAGGTTTGGGTTTGGATGAAAAACTGTTTTTT
CASSLGLGLDEKLFF
>18|TRBV7-9|TRBJ2-3|-|-
TGTGCCAGCAGTCACACGGAAAAACTAGGATCTAGCACAGATACGCAGTATTTT
CASSHTEKLGSSTDTQYF
>13|TRBV2|TRBJ1-1|-|-
TGTGCCAGCAGTGAACGTGAGAACACTGAAGCTTTCTTT
CASSERENTEAFF
>11|TRBV29-1|TRBJ1-2|-|-
TGCAGCGTTGAAGACAGATTCGGCTACACCTTC
CSVEDRFGYTF
>15|TRBV5-4|TRBJ2-1|TRBD1|few
TGTGCCAGCAGCTTTGGGGGACAGGGGTACAATGAGCAGTTCTTC
CASSFGGQGYNEQFF
>13|TRBV29-1|TRBJ1-5|-|few
TGCAGCGTTCAGGGTTATCGCAATCAGCCCCAGCATTTT
CSVQGYRNQPQHF
>15|TRBV7-2|TRBJ2-2|-|many
TGTGCCAGCAGCCCGGGACACTCGAACACCGGGGAGCTGTTTTTT
CASSPGHSNTGELFF
>14|TRBV19|TRBJ2-2|-|-
TGTGCCAGTAGCGTACAGATTAACACCGGGGAGCTGTTTTTT
CASSVQINTGELFF
>14|TRBV7-6|TRBJ1-1|-|few
TGTGCCAGCAGCCAAAGCAGGGGAGACCCTGAAGCTTTCTTT
CASSQSRGDPEAFF
>13|TRBV29-1|TRBJ1-1|-|many
TGCAGCGCTCTCCGCCGGTTGGCCACTGAAGCTTTCTTT
CSALRRLATEAFF
>14|TRBV20-1|TRBJ2-2|TRBD2|-
TGCAGTGCTCTACGGGGGGGCAGCACCGGGGAGCTGTTTTTT
CSALRGGSTGELFF
>16|TRBV5-5|TRBJ1-1|-|-
TGTGCCAGCAGCTTGGAAGTGGGGGGCATCGGCACTGAAGCTTTCTTT
CASSLEVGGIGTEAFF
>14|TRBV29-1|TRBJ2-1|TRBD2|-
TGCAGCGTGGCAAGCGGGGTCACCTACAATGAGCAGTTCTTC
CSVASGVTYNEQFF
>15|TRBV14|TRBJ2-1|TRBD2|many
TGTGCCAGCAGCCAATGGCGGGGGGCCTACAATGAGCAGTTCTTC
CASSQWRGAYNEQFF
>11|TRBV6-2/TRBV6-3|TRBJ1-5|-|many
TGTGCCAGCGGCCTTAAACAGCCCCAGCATTTT
CASGLKQPQHF
>15|TRBV19|TRBJ2-1|-|few
TGTGCCAGTAGTATGAGGACTTCTTCGAACAATGAGCAGTTCTTC
CASSMRTSSNNEQFF
>14|TRBV12-3/TRBV12-4|TRBJ2-3|TRBD1|many
TGTGCCAGCAGCCAGGGGGCTTCCCACGATACGCAGTATTTT
CASSQGASHDTQYF
>14|TRBV7-8|TRBJ2-5|-|many
TGTGCCAGCAGCTTAATCTTTTCCCAAGAGACCCAGTACTTC
CASSLIFSQETQYF
>15|TRBV20-1|TRBJ1-2|TRBD1|few
TGCAGTGCCGCCAGGACAGGGGCCCGAGACTATGGCTACACCTTC
CSAARTGARDYGYTF
>12|TRBV20-1|TRBJ2-1|-|-
TGCAGCTCAATAGGGCACGTCAATGAGCAGTTCTTC
CSSIGHVNEQFF
>15|TRBV7-2|TRBJ2-1|TRBD1|many
TGTGCCAGCAGCTTATGGGACAGGGGTCGGGATGAGCAGTTCTTC
CASSLWDRGRDEQFF
>18|TRBV6-8|TRBJ2-1|-|-
TGTGCCAGCAGTTCCGGATACCCAACCACGATATCCTACAATGAGCAGTTCTTC
CASSSGYPTTISYNEQFF
>17|TRBV4-2|TRBJ1-6|TRBD1|many
TGTGCCAGCAGCCGAGGACTGGACAGGGACGATAATTCACCCCTCCACTTT
CASSRGLDRDDNSPLHF
>16|TRBV7-9|TRBJ2-7|-|few
TGTGCCAGCAGCTTAAGTGGGTACCCTAATCCCTACGAGCAGTACTTC
CASSLSGYPNPYEQYF
>15|TRBV6-2/TRBV6-3|TRBJ2-2|-|many
TGTGCCAGCAGCCTATCGGGGCTCAGGACCGGGGAGCTGTTTTTT
CASSLSGLRTGELFF
>13|TRBV25-1|TRBJ2-3|-|many
TGTGCCAGCAGTGTTTCAGGGTTAGATACGCAGTATTTT
CASSVSGLDTQYF
>12|TRBV5-5|TRBJ2-1|TRBD2|-
TGTGCCAGCAGCTCGAGCGGGACTAGTGAGTTCTTC
CASSSSGTSEFF
>14|TRBV5-1|TRBJ2-1|-|many
TGCGCCAGCAGCGGGCCACCCTCCTACAATGAGCAGTTCTTC
CASSGPPSYNEQFF
>13|TRBV2|TRBJ2-3|-|many
TGTGCCACCCCGGGACACACTACAGATACGCAGTATTTT
CATPGHTTDTQYF
>14|TRBV19|TRBJ2-1|-|few
TGTGCCAGTAGTATTGGAGTCAGGGGTTATGAGCAGTTCTTC
CASSIGVRGYEQFF
>15|TRBV28|TRBJ2-3|-|-
TGTGCCAGCACCCTCCCCGGGGGCCGGACAGATACGCAGTATTTT
CASTLPGGRTDTQYF
>11|TRBV29-1|TRBJ1-1|-|few
TGCAGCGTTCTTCTTCAGCATGAAGCTTTCTTT
CSVLLQHEAFF
>16|TRBV7-9|TRBJ2-1|TRBD2|few
TGTGCCAGCACCGGGGGGGGGGGCTTCTCCTACAATGAGCAGTTCTTC
CASTGGGGFSYNEQFF
>15|TRBV28|TRBJ2-1|TRBD1|many
TGTGCCAGCAGTAGGTCAGGGGGCTTTTGGAATGAGCAGTTCTTC
CASSRSGGFWNEQFF
>15|TRBV7-9|TRBJ1-1|-|few
TGTGCCAGCAGCTCTTTTGGGGGGCGCGACACTGAAGCTTTCTTT
CASSSFGGRDTEAFF
>15|TRBV28|TRBJ2-1|TRBD2|many
TGTGCCAGCAGTTTGAGAGCGGGGGGGCGGAATGAGCAGTTCTTC
CASSLRAGGRNEQFF
>16|TRBV7-8|TRBJ2-5|-|many
TGTGCCAGCAGCTTGAATATGGGTGTGAGGGGAGAGACCCAGTACTTC
CASSLNMGVRGETQYF
>15|TRBV6-5|TRBJ2-4|TRBD1|many
TGTGCCAGCAGGGGACAGGGGGAAAAGAAAAACATTCAGTACTTC
CASRGQGEKKNIQYF
>13|TRBV6-6|TRBJ1-4|-|few
TGTGCCAGCTCGAACCGGAACTCTGAAAAACTGTTTTTT
CASSNRNSEKLFF